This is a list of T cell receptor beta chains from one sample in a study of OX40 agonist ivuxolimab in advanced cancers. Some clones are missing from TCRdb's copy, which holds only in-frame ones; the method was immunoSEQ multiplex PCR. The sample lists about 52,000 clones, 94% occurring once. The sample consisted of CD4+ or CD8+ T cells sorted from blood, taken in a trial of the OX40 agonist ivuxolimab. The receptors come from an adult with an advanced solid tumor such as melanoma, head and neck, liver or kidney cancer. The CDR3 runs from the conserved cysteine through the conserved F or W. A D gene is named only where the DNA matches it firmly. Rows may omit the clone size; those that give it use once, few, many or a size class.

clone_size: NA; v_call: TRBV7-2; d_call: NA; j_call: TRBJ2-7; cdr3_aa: CASSLTSSYEQYF; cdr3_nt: TGTGCCAGCAGCTTAACCAGCTCCTACGAGCAGTACTTC
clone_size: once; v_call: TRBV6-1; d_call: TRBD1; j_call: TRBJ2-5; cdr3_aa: CASSEIIAGGTGGRETQYF; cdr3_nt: TGTGCCAGCAGTGAAATTATCGCCGGGGGGACAGGGGGGAGAGAGACCCAGTACTTC
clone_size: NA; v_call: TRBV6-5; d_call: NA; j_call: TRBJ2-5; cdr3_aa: CASSYSTTQETQYF; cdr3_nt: TGTGCCAGCAGTTACTCGACGACCCAAGAGACCCAGTACTTC
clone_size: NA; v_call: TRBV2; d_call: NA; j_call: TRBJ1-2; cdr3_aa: CASSGGLSYGYTF; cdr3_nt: TGTGCCAGCAGTGGGGGGTTATCCTATGGCTACACCTTC
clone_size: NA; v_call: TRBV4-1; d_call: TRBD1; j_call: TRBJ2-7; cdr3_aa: CASSSPGTGKDPYKEQYF; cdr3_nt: TGCGCCAGCAGTTCTCCCGGGACAGGGAAGGATCCTTATAAGGAGCAGTACTTC
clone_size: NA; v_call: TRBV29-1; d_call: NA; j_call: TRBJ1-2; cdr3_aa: CSAFGGNYGYTF; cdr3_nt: TGCAGCGCCTTCGGGGGTAACTATGGCTACACCTTC
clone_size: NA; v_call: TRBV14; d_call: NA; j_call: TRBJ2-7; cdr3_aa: CASSQGTGEGYEQYF; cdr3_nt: TGTGCCAGCAGCCAAGGGACGGGAGAAGGTTACGAGCAGTACTTC
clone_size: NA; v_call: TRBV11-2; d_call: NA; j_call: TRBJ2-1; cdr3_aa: CASSLASSYNEQFF; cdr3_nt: TGTGCCAGCAGCCTCGCGAGCTCCTACAATGAGCAGTTCTTC
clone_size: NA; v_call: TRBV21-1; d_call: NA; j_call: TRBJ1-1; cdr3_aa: CASPKDIGGWTEAFF; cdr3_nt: TGTGCCAGCCCCAAAGATATCGGGGGCTGGACTGAAGCTTTCTTT
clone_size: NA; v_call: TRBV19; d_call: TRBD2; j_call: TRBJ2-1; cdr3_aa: CASSIGLGAGVNEQFF; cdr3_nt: TGTGCCAGTAGTATCGGCTTGGGAGCGGGAGTTAATGAGCAGTTCTTC
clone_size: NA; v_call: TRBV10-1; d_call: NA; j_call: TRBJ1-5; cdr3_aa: CASNAGRESISNQPQHF; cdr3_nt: TGCGCCAGCAACGCAGGGCGGGAAAGTATTAGCAATCAGCCCCAGCATTTT
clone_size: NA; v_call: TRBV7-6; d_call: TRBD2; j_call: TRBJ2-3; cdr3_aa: CASSLGTGLAGTTDTQYF; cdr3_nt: TGTGCCAGCAGCTTAGGCACGGGACTAGCGGGAACCACAGATACGCAGTATTTT
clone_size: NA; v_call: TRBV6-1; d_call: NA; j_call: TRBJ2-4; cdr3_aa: CASRDLGREENIQYF; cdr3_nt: TGTGCCAGCAGAGATCTGGGACGGGAAGAAAACATTCAGTACTTC
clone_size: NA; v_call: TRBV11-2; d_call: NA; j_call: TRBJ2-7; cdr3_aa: CASSLEGQSYEQYF; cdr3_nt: TGTGCCAGCAGCTTAGAAGGGCAGTCCTACGAGCAGTACTTC
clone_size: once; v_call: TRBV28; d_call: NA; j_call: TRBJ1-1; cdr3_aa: CASSLWGGTEAFF; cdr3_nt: TGTGCCAGCAGTTTGTGGGGGGGGACTGAAGCTTTCTTT
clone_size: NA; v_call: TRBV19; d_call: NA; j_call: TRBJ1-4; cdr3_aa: CASSAPDGLFF; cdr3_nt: TGTGCCAGTAGTGCCCCTGATGGACTGTTTTTT
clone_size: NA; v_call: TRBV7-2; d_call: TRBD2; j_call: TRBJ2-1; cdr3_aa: CASSLGLGAYNEQFF; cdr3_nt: TGTGCCAGCAGCTTGGGACTAGGGGCCTACAATGAGCAGTTCTTC
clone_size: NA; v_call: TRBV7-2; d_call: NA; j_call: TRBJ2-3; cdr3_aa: CASSSRAGTDTQYF; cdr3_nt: TGTGCCAGCAGCTCCCGGGCGGGCACAGATACGCAGTATTTT
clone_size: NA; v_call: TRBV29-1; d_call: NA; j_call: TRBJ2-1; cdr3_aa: CSPDRNNEQFF; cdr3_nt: TGCAGCCCCGACCGCAACAATGAGCAGTTCTTC
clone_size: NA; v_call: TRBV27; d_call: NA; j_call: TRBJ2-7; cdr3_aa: CASSPTGDEYEQYF; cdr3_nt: TGTGCCAGCAGCCCGACAGGAGATGAATACGAGCAGTACTTC
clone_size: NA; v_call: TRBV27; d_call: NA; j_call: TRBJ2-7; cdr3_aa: CASSLKWGYEQYF; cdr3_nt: TGTGCCAGCAGTTTAAAATGGGGGTACGAGCAGTACTTC
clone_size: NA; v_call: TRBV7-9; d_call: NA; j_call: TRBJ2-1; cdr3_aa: CASGLGLFF; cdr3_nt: TGTGCCAGCGGTCTCGGTCTGTTCTTC
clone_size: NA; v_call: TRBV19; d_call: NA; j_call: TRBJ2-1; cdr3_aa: CASSMGRGIYNEQFF; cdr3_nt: TGTGCCAGTAGTATGGGCCGCGGTATCTACAATGAGCAGTTCTTC
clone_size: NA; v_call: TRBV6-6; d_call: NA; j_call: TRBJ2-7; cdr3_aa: CASSSGATYEQYF; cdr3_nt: TGTGCCAGCAGTTCCGGGGCTACCTACGAGCAGTACTTC
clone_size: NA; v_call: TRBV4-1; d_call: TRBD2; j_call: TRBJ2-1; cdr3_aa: CASSQRGTSGLYNEQFF; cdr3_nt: TGCGCCAGCAGCCAACGGGGGACTAGCGGGCTTTACAATGAGCAGTTCTTC
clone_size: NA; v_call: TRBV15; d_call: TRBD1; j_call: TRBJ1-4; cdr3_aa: CATSRDRASPNEKLFF; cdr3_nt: TGTGCCACCAGCAGGGACAGGGCCTCGCCTAATGAAAAACTGTTTTTT
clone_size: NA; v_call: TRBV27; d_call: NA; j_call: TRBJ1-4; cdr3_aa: CASSFLQGTNEKLFF; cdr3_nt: TGTGCCAGCAGTTTTCTTCAGGGCACTAATGAAAAACTGTTTTTT
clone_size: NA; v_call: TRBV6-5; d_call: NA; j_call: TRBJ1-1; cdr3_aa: CASSYGPGTEAFF; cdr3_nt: TGTGCCAGCAGTTACGGACCAGGGACTGAAGCTTTCTTT
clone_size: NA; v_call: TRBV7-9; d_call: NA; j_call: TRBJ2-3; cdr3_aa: CASSSRDTDTQYF; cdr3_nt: TGTGCCAGCAGCTCCCGGGACACAGATACGCAGTATTTT
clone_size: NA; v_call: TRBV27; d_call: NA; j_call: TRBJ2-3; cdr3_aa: CASYALGGLAGDTQYF; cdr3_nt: TGTGCCAGCTACGCGCTTGGAGGGCTAGCAGGTGATACGCAGTATTTT
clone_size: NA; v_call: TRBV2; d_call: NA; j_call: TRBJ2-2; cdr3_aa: CASSPRTDWASGELFF; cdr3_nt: TGTGCCAGCAGCCCTAGAACGGACTGGGCGTCCGGGGAGCTGTTTTTT
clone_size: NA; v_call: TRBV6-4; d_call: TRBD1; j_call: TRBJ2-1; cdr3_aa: CANREGDRATEQFF; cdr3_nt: TGTGCAAACAGAGAGGGAGACAGGGCAACTGAGCAGTTCTTC
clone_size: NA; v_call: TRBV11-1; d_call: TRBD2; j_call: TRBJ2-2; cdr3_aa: CASSYPRREQNTGELFF; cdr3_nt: TGTGCCAGCAGCTACCCGCGGCGGGAGCAAAACACCGGGGAGCTGTTTTTT
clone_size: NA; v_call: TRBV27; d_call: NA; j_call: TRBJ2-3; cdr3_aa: CASRGTLFTDTQYF; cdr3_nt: TGTGCCAGCAGGGGTACCCTGTTCACAGATACGCAGTATTTT
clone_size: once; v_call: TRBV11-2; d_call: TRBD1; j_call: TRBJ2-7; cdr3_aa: CASYGTGGYYGPYEQYF; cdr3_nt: TGTGCCAGCTACGGGACAGGGGGATACTATGGCCCCTACGAGCAGTACTTC
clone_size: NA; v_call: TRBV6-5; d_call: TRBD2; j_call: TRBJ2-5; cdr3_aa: CASSYSSGAGETQYF; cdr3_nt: TGTGCCAGCAGTTACTCGAGCGGGGCGGGGGAGACCCAGTACTTC
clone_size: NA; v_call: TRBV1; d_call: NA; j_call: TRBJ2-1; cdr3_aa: CTSSQFRDSSNEQFF; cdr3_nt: TGCACCAGCAGCCAATTCCGGGACTCTTCCAATGAGCAGTTCTTC
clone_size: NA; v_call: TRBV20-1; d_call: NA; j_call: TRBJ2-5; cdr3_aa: CSARDLGTQYF; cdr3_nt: TGCAGTGCTAGAGATTTGGGAACCCAGTACTTC
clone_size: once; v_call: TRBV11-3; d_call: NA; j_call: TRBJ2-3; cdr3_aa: CASSLERDTQYF; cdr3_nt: TGTGCCAGCAGCTTAGAACGAGATACGCAGTATTTT
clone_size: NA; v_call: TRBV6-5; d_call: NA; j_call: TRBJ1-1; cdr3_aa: CASSLGGMDFF; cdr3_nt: TGTGCCAGCTCACTGGGGGGGATGGATTTCTTT
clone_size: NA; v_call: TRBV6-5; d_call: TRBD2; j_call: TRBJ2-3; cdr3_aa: CASSYSTSGNTDTQYF; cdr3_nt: TGTGCCAGCAGTTACTCAACTAGCGGGAACACAGATACGCAGTATTTT